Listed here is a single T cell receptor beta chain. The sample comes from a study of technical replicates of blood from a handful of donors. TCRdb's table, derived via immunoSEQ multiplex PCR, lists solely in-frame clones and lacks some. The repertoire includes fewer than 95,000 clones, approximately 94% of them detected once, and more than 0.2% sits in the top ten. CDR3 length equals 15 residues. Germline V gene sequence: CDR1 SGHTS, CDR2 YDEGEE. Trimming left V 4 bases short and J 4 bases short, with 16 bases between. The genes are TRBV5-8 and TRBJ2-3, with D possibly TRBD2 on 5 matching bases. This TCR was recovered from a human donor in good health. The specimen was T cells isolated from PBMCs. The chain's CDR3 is CASSPSGRAADTQYF. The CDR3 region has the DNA TGTGCCAGCAGCCCCTCGGGAAGGGCTGCAGATACGCAGTATTTT.